The rows below give T cell receptor beta chains drawn from one sample of a study of T cell responses to AZD1222 COVID-19 vaccine. TCRdb keeps only in-frame clones here, not all; method: immunoSEQ multiplex PCR. The data contain fewer than 200,000 clones, over 80% of them singletons. This material consisted of peripheral blood, taken 28 days after the second dose of the MenACWY control vaccine. Every receptor here comes from an adult who received the MenACWY meningococcal vaccine as a control. Each CDR3 is given with its conserved first and last residue. The D gene is left open where the match is weak. Size values are once, few and many counts, or a class for expanded clones, and some rows have none.

>NA|TRBJ1-4|NA|TRBV28
CASSSRAPTNEKLFF
TGTGCCAGCAGTAGCAGGGCCCCAACTAATGAAAAACTGTTTTTT
>NA|TRBJ2-2|NA|TRBV19
CASSIGQGFGNTGELFF
TGTGCCAGTAGTATAGGTCAGGGGTTCGGAAACACCGGGGAGCTGTTTTTT
>TRBD2|TRBJ2-7|NA|TRBV28
CASSLTSGFPTHEQYF
TGTGCCAGCAGTTTAACTAGCGGGTTCCCCACCCACGAGCAGTACTTC
>NA|TRBJ2-7|NA|TRBV16
CASSEYYEQYF
TGTGCCAGCAGCGAATACTACGAGCAGTACTTC
>TRBD1|TRBJ1-2|NA|TRBV29-1
CSVDEGDRAYGYTF
TGCAGCGTTGATGAGGGGGACAGGGCTTATGGCTACACCTTC
>NA|TRBJ2-6|NA|TRBV21-1
CASSKDAGIRSGANVLTF
TGTGCCAGCAGCAAAGACGCAGGGATCCGCTCTGGGGCCAACGTCCTGACTTTC
>NA|TRBJ2-3|NA|TRBV3-1/TRBV3-2
CASSREYF
TGTGCCAGCAGCCGGGAGTATTTT
>NA|TRBJ2-1|NA|TRBV27
CASSPLGFYNEQFF
TGTGCCAGCAGTCCCCTAGGGTTCTACAATGAGCAGTTCTTC
>NA|TRBJ2-1|NA|TRBV19
CASSNPGGAHNEQFF
TGTGCCAGTAGTAATCCAGGGGGGGCCCACAATGAGCAGTTCTTC
>NA|TRBJ2-7|NA|TRBV14
CASSQPGYEQYF
TGTGCCAGCAGCCAGCCAGGTTACGAGCAGTACTTC
>TRBD2|TRBJ2-7|NA|TRBV11-2
CASGTSSGLEQYF
TGTGCCAGCGGAACCTCTAGCGGCCTAGAGCAGTACTTC
>NA|TRBJ2-7|NA|TRBV7-9
CASSPRGTYEQYF
TGTGCCAGCAGCCCCCGGGGGACCTACGAGCAGTACTTC
>NA|TRBJ2-2|NA|TRBV12-5
CASGLGTGELFF
TGTGCTAGTGGTTTAGGAACCGGGGAGCTGTTTTTT
>NA|TRBJ2-3|NA|TRBV7-2
CASSPTRGAGSPDTQYF
TGTGCCAGCAGCCCCACCAGGGGAGCGGGGTCCCCAGATACGCAGTATTTT
>TRBD1|TRBJ1-1|few|TRBV10-1
CASSESRGQGTEAFF
TGCGCCAGCAGTGAGTCGAGGGGGCAGGGGACTGAAGCTTTCTTT
>NA|TRBJ1-4|once|TRBV7-9
CASIVSGAGEKLFF
TGTGCCAGCATCGTAAGTGGCGCGGGTGAAAAACTGTTTTTT
>NA|TRBJ1-5|NA|TRBV27
CASGLLGMGQPQHF
TGTGCCAGCGGATTGTTGGGGATGGGGCAGCCCCAGCATTTT
>TRBD2|TRBJ2-7|once|TRBV4-2
CASSQEYAAGTYEQYF
TGTGCCAGCAGCCAAGAATATGCAGCGGGAACCTACGAGCAGTACTTC
>NA|TRBJ1-1|NA|TRBV6-6
CASSYGQTPGAFF
TGTGCCAGCAGTTACGGACAGACCCCTGGGGCTTTCTTT
>TRBD2|TRBJ2-7|NA|TRBV28
CASRSSGSPLGEQYF
TGTGCCAGTCGGTCTAGCGGGAGCCCCCTCGGCGAGCAGTACTTC
>NA|TRBJ1-6|NA|TRBV7-2
CASSPSRSSYNSPLHF
TGTGCCAGCAGCCCTTCCCGGAGCTCCTATAATTCACCCCTCCACTTT
>NA|TRBJ2-7|NA|TRBV3-1/TRBV3-2
CASSQRWQYYEQYF
TGTGCCAGCAGCCAAAGGTGGCAGTACTACGAGCAGTACTTC
>NA|TRBJ1-6|NA|TRBV7-8
CASSLAPQGNNSPLHF
TGTGCCAGCAGCTTAGCGCCCCAGGGGAATAATTCACCCCTCCACTTT